This T cell receptor (beta chain) was captured in a study of neurological immune-mediated disorders. Study findings and constraints: Healthy controls had more TCR clonal expansion than multiple sclerosis, which showed the least, whereas HTLV-1-associated myelopathy showed the most. Clinical and MRI features did not associate with the cluster found in multiple sclerosis patients.

Preparation of the unsorted libraries drew on 2 million PBMCs stored at -80 C. The cDNA was generated by 5'RACE with 10-nucleotide random UMIs. Via MiXCR, TCRdb re-called the 5' RACE reads, giving one row per CDR3 protein. The table lists around 53,000 distinct CDR3 sequences, about 4% of them singletons. Trimming removed 1 base at V and 0 bases at J, with 6 bases between. The germline V gene encodes CDR1 SGHTA and CDR2 FQGNSA. CDR3 length equals 15 residues. This clonotype occurred many times. Its target is not known. The receptor's source is a middle-aged man with multiple sclerosis. The chain has TRBV7-2 and TRBJ2-2; D is uncertain. Sequencing used PBMCs. The CDR3 loop is CASSLVAANTGELFF. The DNA for the CDR3 is TGTGCCAGCAGCTTAGTTGCCGCGAACACCGGGGAGCTGTTTTTT.